Sequencing of this TCR beta chain was carried out in a study of cytomegalovirus exposure and HLA in healthy donors. Across the whole study: The platform used for the approximately 130 validation repertoires matched that of the 600 to 800 first-cohort repertoires, a later analysis reported.

About this clone itself: Its antigen remains unknown.

There are 13 residues in the CDR3. Trimming removed 1 base at V and 3 bases at J, with 7 bases between. Germline CDR1 is SEHNR and CDR2 is FQNEAQ (reference sequence). The donors belonged to the approximately 120-subject validation cohort, separate from the approximately 670-subject first cohort. Overall study results and limits: Cytomegalovirus association was assigned to around 150 TCR beta chains. Cytomegalovirus status, reportedly, was diagnosed with high specificity and sensitivity by the classifier.

Here immunoSEQ multiplex PCR was the method, and the copy in TCRdb shows in-frame clones only, minus some. Of around 250,000 clones detected, nearly 90% appear once; the ten largest clones hold roughly 0.4%. The sequenced sample was PBMCs. This clonotype originated in a woman aged 18-29 years in good health and CMV-seronegative. The V gene is TRBV7-9, the J gene TRBJ2-7; D unclear. CDR3 nucleotides: TGTGCCAGCAGCTTAGAAGCGTTCTACGAGCAGTACTTC. This codes for CASSLEAFYEQYF.